Listed below are T cell receptor beta chains from one sample, sequenced in a study of T-cell memory formation after mild COVID-19. TCRdb used MiXCR to reprocess the 5' RACE reads, holding one entry per CDR3 protein. The repertoire includes about 440,000 distinct CDR3 sequences, 20% of them detected once, and about 8.1% sits in the top ten. Sequencing was done on a sample of PBMCs or a T cell subset sorted from them (not recorded which). These receptors all stem from an adult woman who had mild COVID-19 (a few samples of this study predate the infection). Cell type and time point are not known. CDR3s include the opening cysteine and the closing phenylalanine or tryptophan. A D gene is named only where the DNA matches it firmly. Clone size is given for some rows only: seen once, a few or many times, or a class if the clone is expanded.

clone_size	v_call	j_call	d_call	cdr3_aa	cdr3_nt
few	TRBV6-5	TRBJ1-5	NA	CASSPGQLNQPQHF	TGTGCCAGCAGTCCAGGACAGCTGAATCAGCCCCAGCATTTT
NA	TRBV4-1	TRBJ2-7	NA	CASSQDLTQYF	TGCGCCAGCAGCCAAGACCTCACTCAGTACTTC
few	TRBV11-1	TRBJ1-1	NA	CASNRNVQDEAFF	TGTGCCAGCAACAGAAACGTTCAGGATGAAGCTTTCTTT
NA	TRBV12-3/TRBV12-4	TRBJ1-1	NA	CASSLAGQQNTEAFF	TGTGCCAGCAGTTTAGCTGGACAGCAGAACACTGAAGCTTTCTTT
NA	TRBV5-6	TRBJ2-7	TRBD2	CASRRTSGLRAEQYF	TGTGCCAGCAGGCGGACTAGCGGTCTACGCGCCGAGCAGTACTTC
NA	TRBV18	TRBJ2-2	NA	CASSPKRDSDTGELFF	TGTGCCAGCTCACCTAAACGGGACTCGGACACCGGGGAGCTGTTTTTT
NA	TRBV5-5	TRBJ2-1	NA	CASSFQLISYNEQFF	TGTGCCAGCAGCTTCCAACTTATCTCCTACAATGAGCAGTTCTTC
many	TRBV7-3	TRBJ2-2	NA	CASRRENGELFF	TGTGCCAGCAGACGGGAGAACGGGGAGCTGTTTTTT
NA	TRBV5-4	TRBJ2-7	NA	CASSLGQGSREQYF	TGTGCCAGCAGCTTGGGCCAGGGTTCTAGGGAGCAGTACTTC
NA	TRBV20-1	TRBJ2-7	NA	CSARVRQRDRSSYEQYF	TGCAGTGCTAGAGTCCGCCAGCGGGACAGGAGCTCCTACGAGCAGTACTTC
few	TRBV7-8	TRBJ2-1	TRBD2	CASSPPRGASGGYNEQFF	TGTGCCAGCAGCCCGCCCAGAGGGGCTAGCGGGGGCTACAATGAGCAGTTCTTC
NA	TRBV7-9	TRBJ2-7	NA	CASSGFNEQYF	TGTGCCAGCTCTGGGTTCAACGAGCAGTACTTC
few	TRBV25-1	TRBJ2-5	TRBD2	CASQGGGGETQYF	TGTGCCAGCCAAGGCGGGGGGGGAGAGACCCAGTACTTC
few	TRBV3-1	TRBJ2-5	TRBD1	CASSQTPGTGKETQYF	TGTGCCAGCAGCCAGACCCCCGGGACAGGGAAGGAGACCCAGTACTTC
NA	TRBV4-1	TRBJ2-2	NA	CASSPQHRQVNTGELFF	TGCGCCAGCAGCCCACAACATCGACAGGTGAACACCGGGGAGCTGTTTTTT
few	TRBV7-2	TRBJ2-7	TRBD1	CASSPIRDSHREQYF	TGTGCCAGCAGCCCGATTCGGGACAGTCACCGCGAGCAGTACTTC
few	TRBV27	TRBJ1-1	NA	CASSRDWNTEAFF	TGTGCCAGCAGTCGAGACTGGAACACTGAAGCTTTCTTT
NA	TRBV5-1	TRBJ2-1	TRBD1	CASSHGQGNEQFF	TGCGCCAGCAGCCACGGACAGGGCAATGAGCAGTTCTTC
many	TRBV7-6	TRBJ2-5	NA	CASSLGAQWKETQYF	TGTGCCAGCAGCTTAGGCGCACAGTGGAAAGAGACCCAGTACTTC
few	TRBV27	TRBJ1-1	NA	CASAVTDEDTEAFF	TGTGCCAGCGCAGTTACCGACGAGGACACTGAAGCTTTCTTT
few	TRBV9	TRBJ2-1	TRBD2	CASSVTGGPNEQFF	TGTGCCAGCAGCGTCACGGGAGGACCCAATGAGCAGTTCTTC
NA	TRBV7-9	TRBJ2-5	TRBD2	CASSPSLAIPPYF	TGTGCCAGCAGCCCATCACTAGCGATCCCCCCCTACTTC
once	TRBV12-3/TRBV12-4	TRBJ1-2	NA	CASSFDPLGGYTF	TGTGCCAGCAGTTTCGACCCGTTGGGAGGCTACACCTTC
NA	TRBV14	TRBJ2-3	TRBD2	CASSQGPGLAQPLTDTQYF	TGTGCCAGCAGCCAAGGACCGGGACTAGCCCAACCCCTCACAGATACGCAGTATTTT
few	TRBV6-5	TRBJ2-7	NA	CASSRHREPYEQYF	TGTGCCAGTAGCCGTCACAGGGAGCCCTACGAGCAGTACTTC
NA	TRBV12-3/TRBV12-4	TRBJ2-7	NA	CASSLFRGYEQYF	TGTGCCAGCAGTTTATTCCGGGGCTACGAGCAGTACTTC
few	TRBV5-5	TRBJ1-5	NA	CASSPTLGYSNQPQHF	TGTGCCAGCAGCCCGACGCTAGGGTATAGCAATCAGCCCCAGCATTTT
NA	TRBV10-3	TRBJ2-7	NA	CAISEPDRFYEQYF	TGTGCCATCAGCGAACCTGACAGGTTCTACGAGCAGTACTTC
NA	TRBV6-2/TRBV6-3	TRBJ1-4	TRBD1	CASSFPRDRSTNEKLFF	TGTGCCAGCAGTTTCCCACGGGACAGGTCAACTAATGAAAAACTGTTTTTT
NA	TRBV2	TRBJ1-5	NA	CASRGESNQPQHF	TGTGCCAGCAGGGGGGAGAGCAATCAGCCCCAGCATTTT
few	TRBV10-3	TRBJ1-1	TRBD1	CAIRATDRGRAFF	TGTGCCATCAGAGCCACGGACAGGGGGCGAGCTTTCTTT
NA	TRBV10-3	TRBJ2-5	TRBD2	CAISNSGVEETQYF	TGTGCCATCAGTAATAGCGGGGTTGAGGAGACCCAGTACTTC
NA	TRBV4-1	TRBJ1-1	NA	CASTTVLQGRNTEAFF	TGCGCCAGCACCACGGTACTACAGGGCCGGAACACTGAAGCTTTCTTT
few	TRBV9	TRBJ2-2	TRBD1	CASSYDPGTANTGELFF	TGTGCCAGCAGCTACGACCCCGGGACAGCGAACACCGGGGAGCTGTTTTTT
NA	TRBV9	TRBJ2-1	NA	CASSVGDGDYNEQFF	TGTGCCAGCAGCGTTGGGGACGGGGACTACAATGAGCAGTTCTTC
few	TRBV5-6	TRBJ2-7	TRBD1	CASSPGDSAYEQYF	TGTGCCAGCAGCCCAGGGGACAGCGCCTACGAGCAGTACTTC
once	TRBV30	TRBJ1-3	NA	CAWSDTGSSGNTIYF	TGTGCCTGGAGCGATACAGGGAGCTCTGGAAACACCATATATTTT
NA	TRBV5-5	TRBJ1-2	NA	CASSLVPFPSGEEGYTF	TGTGCCAGCAGCTTGGTACCCTTCCCCTCAGGGGAAGAAGGCTACACCTTC
NA	TRBV29-1	TRBJ2-4	NA	CSVQGGAWDIQYF	TGCAGCGTTCAGGGGGGGGCCTGGGACATTCAGTACTTC
NA	TRBV2	TRBJ2-2	NA	CASRVDPTGFGELFF	TGTGCCAGCAGGGTAGACCCCACAGGGTTCGGGGAGCTGTTTTTT
NA	TRBV29-1	TRBJ1-1	NA	CSVEEQGGTEAFF	TGCAGCGTTGAAGAACAGGGAGGCACTGAAGCTTTCTTT
NA	TRBV29-1	TRBJ1-2	NA	CSVERDYGYTF	TGCAGCGTTGAACGGGACTATGGCTACACCTTC
few	TRBV7-9	TRBJ1-1	NA	CASSFPPNTEAFF	TGTGCCAGCAGCTTTCCCCCGAACACTGAAGCTTTCTTT
few	TRBV12-3/TRBV12-4	TRBJ1-2	TRBD1	CATLTGGLGYTF	TGTGCCACCCTGACAGGGGGGCTCGGCTACACCTTC
NA	TRBV7-8	TRBJ2-4	TRBD1	CASSLYPGTGVFGIQYF	TGTGCCAGCAGCTTATACCCTGGGACAGGGGTGTTCGGCATTCAGTACTTC
NA	TRBV7-3	TRBJ1-2	TRBD1	CASSLTSGTGVYGYTF	TGTGCCAGCAGCTTGACTTCTGGGACAGGGGTCTATGGCTACACCTTC
NA	TRBV19	TRBJ2-7	TRBD1	CASRWTGDHYEQYF	TGTGCCAGTAGGTGGACAGGGGACCACTACGAGCAGTACTTC
few	TRBV27	TRBJ1-1	TRBD1	CASSSGTERIAFF	TGTGCCAGCAGTTCCGGGACAGAAAGGATAGCTTTCTTT
NA	TRBV24-1	TRBJ2-3	NA	CATSNTDTQYF	TGTGCCACCAGCAACACAGATACGCAGTATTTT
NA	TRBV12-3/TRBV12-4	TRBJ1-2	TRBD1	CASSSLSGGASGGYTF	TGTGCCAGCAGTTCACTCTCAGGGGGCGCTTCAGGTGGCTACACCTTC
NA	TRBV7-9	TRBJ1-1	TRBD1	CASSRDLTGVGTEAFF	TGTGCCAGCAGCCGCGACTTGACAGGGGTGGGAACTGAAGCTTTCTTT
NA	TRBV29-1	TRBJ1-1	TRBD1	CSVPWTGGYTEAFF	TGCAGCGTCCCCTGGACAGGGGGATACACTGAAGCTTTCTTT
few	TRBV4-3	TRBJ1-4	TRBD1	CASSQVTGVYEKLFF	TGCGCCAGCAGCCAAGTAACAGGGGTATACGAAAAACTGTTTTTT
few	TRBV5-1	TRBJ1-1	NA	CASSLVGGREAFF	TGCGCCAGCAGCTTGGTCGGGGGGAGAGAAGCTTTCTTT
NA	TRBV3-1	TRBJ1-1	TRBD1	CASSQDPTGLLNTEAFF	TGTGCCAGCAGCCAAGATCCGACAGGGCTTTTGAACACTGAAGCTTTCTTT
NA	TRBV9	TRBJ1-1	TRBD1	CASRTGGGGGTEAFF	TGTGCCAGCAGGACAGGGGGTGGTGGCGGCACTGAAGCTTTCTTT
few	TRBV15	TRBJ2-6	NA	CATSRDRWRKGSGANVLTF	TGTGCCACCAGCAGAGATCGCTGGAGGAAGGGCTCTGGGGCCAACGTCCTGACTTTC
many	TRBV7-9	TRBJ2-7	NA	CASSPYTVGEQYF	TGTGCCAGCAGCCCCTACACAGTGGGCGAGCAGTACTTC
NA	TRBV24-1	TRBJ2-2	TRBD2	CATAPYGGITGELFF	TGTGCCACCGCGCCCTACGGGGGGATCACCGGGGAGCTGTTTTTT